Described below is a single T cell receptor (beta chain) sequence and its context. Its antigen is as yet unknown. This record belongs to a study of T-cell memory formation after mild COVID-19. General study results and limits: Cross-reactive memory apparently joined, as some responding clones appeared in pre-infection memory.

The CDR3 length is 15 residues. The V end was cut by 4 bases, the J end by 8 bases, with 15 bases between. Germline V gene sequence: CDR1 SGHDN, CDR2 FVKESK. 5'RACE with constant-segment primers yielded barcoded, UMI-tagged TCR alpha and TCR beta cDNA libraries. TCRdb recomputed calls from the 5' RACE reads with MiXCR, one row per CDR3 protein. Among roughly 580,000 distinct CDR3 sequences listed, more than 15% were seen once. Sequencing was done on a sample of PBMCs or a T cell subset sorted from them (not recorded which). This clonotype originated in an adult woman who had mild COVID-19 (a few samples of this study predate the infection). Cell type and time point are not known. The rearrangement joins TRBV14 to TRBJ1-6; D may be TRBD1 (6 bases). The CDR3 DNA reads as TGTGCCAGCAGCCGTGGGGGGCTGATTGATTCACCCCTCCACTTT. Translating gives CASSRGGLIDSPLHF.